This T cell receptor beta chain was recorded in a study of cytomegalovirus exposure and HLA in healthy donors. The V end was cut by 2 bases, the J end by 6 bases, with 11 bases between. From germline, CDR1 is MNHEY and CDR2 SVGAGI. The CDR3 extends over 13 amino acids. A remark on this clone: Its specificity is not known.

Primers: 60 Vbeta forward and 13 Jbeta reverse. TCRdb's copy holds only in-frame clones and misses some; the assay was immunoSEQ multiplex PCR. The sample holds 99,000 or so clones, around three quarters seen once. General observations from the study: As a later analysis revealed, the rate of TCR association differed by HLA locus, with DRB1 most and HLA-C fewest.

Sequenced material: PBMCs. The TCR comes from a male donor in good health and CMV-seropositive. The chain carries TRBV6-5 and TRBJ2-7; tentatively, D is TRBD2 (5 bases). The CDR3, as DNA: TGTGCCAGCAGTTACGCCGGGGTGGGCGAGCAGTACTTC. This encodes CASSYAGVGEQYF.